Following are 30 T cell receptor beta chains from one sample sequenced in a study. Treg sorting used a CD4+CD25+CD127-/low gate. TCRdb redid the calling of the 5' RACE reads with MiXCR, one entry per CDR3 protein. Of roughly 57,000 distinct CDR3 sequences in the sample, around 21% are singletons; the top ten hold 2.5% to 4%. Sequencing was done on a sample of tumor-infiltrating Tregs sorted from the breast tumor. These receptor sequences come from a female donor with breast cancer.

In its sample, this clonotype was seen a few times. CDR3 nucleotide sequence: TGTGCCAGCAGCTCGAACAGGGACACCGAGCAGTTCTTC. It codes for CASSSNRDTEQFF. This sequence joins TRBV7-8 and TRBJ2-1, with a possible D match to TRBD1 (6 bases). Germline CDR1 and CDR2: SGHVS and FQNEAQ. The CDR3 extends over 13 amino acids. Trimming left V 4 bases short and J 10 bases short, with 14 bases between. The entire variable domain, with the rest obtained from reference TRBV7-8 and TRBJ2-1, is as follows: GAGVSQSPRYKVAKRGQDVALRCDPISGHVSLFWYQQALGQGPEFLTYFQNEAQLDKSGLPSDRFFAERPEGSVSTLKIQRTQQEDSAVYLCASSSNRDTEQFFGPGTRLTVL.

This chain's CDR3 is CASSRDPSEQYF. CDR3 bases: TGTGCCAGCAGTCGGGACCCTTCCGAGCAGTACTTC. The chain joins TRBV6-5 to TRBJ2-7; the D call may be TRBD1 or TRBD2 (5 bases each). CDR3 length: 12 residues. CDR1 is MNHEY, CDR2 SVGAGI, per germline. Between the trimmed V and J ends, which lost 5 bases and 6 bases, there was a span of 11 bases.

The chain carries TRBV21-1 and TRBJ1-5; the table names TRBD1, a call not compared with the DNA. TRBV21-1 has pseudogene status. The CDR3 is made up of 14 amino acids. Written as DNA, the CDR3 is TGTGCCAGCAGCAAAGAAAATTCCGGGCCACCCCAGCATTTT. This gives the protein CASSKENSGPPQHF.

In the case of this clonotype: A read error is possible here, since a much larger clone lies one base away. The genes are TRBV28 and TRBJ1-2, with D possibly TRBD1 on 5 matching bases. Germline CDR1 is MDHEN and CDR2 is SYDVKM. The CDR3 has 13 residues. V lost 5 bases and J 4 bases, leaving 11 bases between the germline ends. CDR3 protein: CASSTGAVYGYTF. CDR3 nucleotides: TGTGCCAGCAGTACCGGGGCGGTCTATGGCTACACCTTC.

The sample holds many counts of this clonotype. The CDR3 DNA follows: TGTGCCACCAGTGATGCGGACGGACAGGGGACGAGAGGCTACACCTTC. Translated: CATSDADGQGTRGYTF. The chain employs TRBV24-1 and TRBJ1-2; 9 positions agree with TRBD1. CDR1 and CDR2 (germline): KGHDR, SFDVKD. The CDR3 loop spans 16 amino acids. Trimming at V came to 3 bases and at J to 8 bases, leaving 12 bases not matched to a gene.

This clonotype was detected ten times or more. The chain has TRBV20-1 and TRBJ1-5, with 8 bases matching TRBD1. The trim removed 3 bases at V and 6 bases at J, leaving 7 bases unmatched. Germline CDR1 is DFQATT and CDR2 is SNEGSKA (reference sequence). CDR3 length equals 14 residues. CDR3 region: CSARDRALSQPQHF. The CDR3 DNA sequence: TGCAGTGCTAGGGACAGGGCCCTCAGTCAGCCCCAGCATTTT.

The chain is built from TRBV2 and TRBJ1-1; no firm D call. Germline lookup yields CDR1 SNHLY and CDR2 FYNNEI. The CDR3 length is 13 residues. With 4 bases removed from V and 2 bases from J, the gap between germline ends came to 8 bases. Here the CDR3 DNA reads TGTGCCAGCAGTGTATACGGAAACACTGAAGCTTTCTTT. As protein: CASSVYGNTEAFF.

This clonotype was detected a few times. The chain carries TRBV7-2 and TRBJ1-2; TRBD1 matches 7 bases. Germline V gene sequence: CDR1 SGHTA, CDR2 FQGNSA. This CDR3 region has 13 residues. V lost 1 base to trimming and J lost 7 bases; unmatched junction nucleotides: 3. Here the CDR3 DNA reads TGTGCCAGCAGCTTAGAGGGGGCGCGTGGCTACACCTTC. Its protein product is CASSLEGARGYTF. Full variable domain (remainder filled in from reference TRBV7-2 and TRBJ1-2): GAGVSQSPSNKVTEKGKDVELRCDPISGHTALYWYRQSLGQGLEFLIYFQGNSAPDKSGLPSDRFSAERTGGSVSTLTIQRTQQEDSAVYLCASSLEGARGYTFGSGTRLTVV.

The V call is TRBV5-1, the J call TRBJ2-1; a weak D match, TRBD2 (5 bases). There are 14 residues in the CDR3. V lost 0 bases to trimming and J lost 5 bases, with 9 bases between them. Germline V gives CDR1 SGHRS, CDR2 YFSETQ. The DNA of the CDR3 is TGCGCCAGCAGCTTGGGAATAGCGAACAATGAGCAGTTCTTC. It translates to CASSLGIANNEQFF. The variable domain in full, with the rest retrieved from reference TRBV5-1 and TRBJ2-1, is KAGVTQTPRYLIKTRGQQVTLSCSPISGHRSVSWYQQTPGQGLQFLFEYFSETQRNKGNFPGRFSGRQFSNSRSEMNVSTLELGDSALYLCASSLGIANNEQFFGPGTRLTVL.

The chain couples TRBV6-1 to TRBJ2-7, with TRBD1 identical over 7 bases. V dropped 4 bases and J dropped 2; count of bases not matched to a gene: 8. CDR3 size: 15 residues. Germline V CDR1 and CDR2: MNHNS, SASEGT. Written as DNA, the CDR3 is TGTGCCAGCAGTGCCTACAGGGGTGAGACCTACGAGCAGTACTTC. Protein sequence: CASSAYRGETYEQYF.

This clonotype has a handful of counts. The chain recombines TRBV10-3 with TRBJ1-1; TRBD1 aligns across 7 bases. CDR1 ENHRY and CDR2 SYGVKD come from the germline V gene. The CDR3 has 13 amino acids. V lost 7 bases, J lost 0 bases, and 2 bases stayed unmatched. CDR3 sequence reads: CAIKGQLNTEAFF. In nucleotides, the CDR3 is TGTGCCATCAAGGGACAGTTGAACACTGAAGCTTTCTTT.

Only a few counts were recorded for this clonotype. V gene TRBV18 combines with J gene TRBJ2-5; D tentatively reads TRBD1 or TRBD2 (5 bases each). This CDR3 contains 15 residues. Germline CDR1 is KGHSH and CDR2 is LQKENI. Between the trimmed V and J ends, which lost 0 bases and 7 bases, there was a span of 15 bases. This CDR3 is CASSPPGDARGTQYF. The CDR3 nucleotides are TGTGCCAGCTCACCACCGGGGGACGCTCGTGGGACCCAGTACTTC. Full variable domain (remainder filled in from reference TRBV18 and TRBJ2-5): NAGVMQNPRHLVRRRGQEARLRCSPMKGHSHVYWYRQLPEEGLKFMVYLQKENIIDESGMPKERFSAEFPKEGPSILRIQQVVRGDSAAYFCASSPPGDARGTQYFGPGTRLLVL.

This clonotype has ten or more counts. The chain is built from TRBV5-1 and TRBJ1-2, with D possibly matching TRBD1 (6 bases). Germline V gene data show CDR1 as SGHRS and CDR2 as YFSETQ. The V and J ends lost 2 bases and 4 bases respectively, with 9 bases between them. CDR3 length: 13 amino acids. CDR3 sequence (DNA): TGCGCCAGCAGCTTCACAGGGACCTATGGCTACACCTTC. It yields the protein CASSFTGTYGYTF.

This clonotype was observed a handful of times. The chain combines TRBV5-6 with TRBJ2-3, with D perhaps matching TRBD2 (5 bases). Between the trimmed V and J ends, which lost 2 bases and 2 bases, there was a span of 9 bases. The CDR3 consists of 14 residues. Germline-derived CDR1 and CDR2 are SGHDT and YYEEEE. CDR3 sequence: CASSLGLITDTQYF. In DNA, the CDR3 is TGTGCCAGCAGCTTAGGACTGATCACAGATACGCAGTATTTT.

This clonotype has more than one count but fewer than ten. The chain carries TRBV29-1 and TRBJ1-1, with D uncertain. The CDR3 contains 14 residues. The germline gives CDR1 SQVTM, CDR2 ANQGSEA. The V end was cut by 7 bases, the J end by 0 bases, with 15 bases between. This CDR3 reads CSGLGLQMNTEAFF. The CDR3 DNA reads TGCAGCGGCCTAGGATTACAGATGAACACTGAAGCTTTCTTT.

In regard to this clonotype: The missing conserved phenylalanine or tryptophan at the end of this CDR3 makes a read error likely. The rearrangement links TRBV29-1 to TRBJ2-2; possibly TRBD2 for D (6 bases). This CDR3 has 11 residues. Germline V lookup: CDR1 SQVTM, CDR2 ANQGSEA. The V gene lost 6 bases and the J gene lost 6 bases, with 8 bases spanning the gap. The CDR3 loop is CSVGGAGELFL. The CDR3, as DNA: TGCAGCGTCGGAGGGGCCGGGGAGCTGTTTCTT.

This clonotype was counted between two and nine times. The chain is built from TRBV29-1 and TRBJ1-2, with D unresolved. The V end lost 8 bases, the J end lost 9 bases, and 28 bases lay between the germline ends. The CDR3 is 15 amino acids. Germline CDR1 SQVTM, CDR2 ANQGSEA. CDR3 in DNA: TGCAGCCGCCTTGGCCCCCCTTGTTATCCCCAGAGCTACACCTTC. Translated: CSRLGPPCYPQSYTF.

Many counts were recorded for this clonotype. The rearrangement links TRBV6-1 to TRBJ1-6; D gene ambiguous. This CDR3 contains 14 residues. V was trimmed by 7 bases and J by 4 bases, leaving 11 bases between them. CDR1 MNHNS and CDR2 SASEGT come from the germline V gene. Written as DNA, the CDR3 is TGTGCCAGCACCGCGAGGACTTATAATTCACCCCTCCACTTT. Its translation: CASTARTYNSPLHF.

The chain joins TRBV7-2 to TRBJ2-7; no clear D. V was cut by 5 bases and J by 0 bases, with 11 bases left in between. The CDR3 covers 14 residues. Germline loops: CDR1 SGHTA, CDR2 FQGNSA. The CDR3 nucleotides are TGTGCCAGCAGCACCAGTGGCGGCTCCTACGAGCAGTACTTC. Translated: CASSTSGGSYEQYF.

The V and J genes are TRBV5-1 and TRBJ2-4; 9 nucleotides line up with TRBD2. CDR1 SGHRS and CDR2 YFSETQ come from the germline V gene. V trimming: 4 bases; J trimming: 7 bases; junction bases outside the gene matches: 6. This CDR3 contains 14 residues. The CDR3 here is CASSADTSGNIQYF. In DNA, the CDR3 is TGCGCCAGCAGCGCTGACACTAGCGGGAACATTCAGTACTTC.

This clonotype was seen only a few times. The chain employs TRBV10-3 and TRBJ2-1; 7 nucleotides agree with TRBD2. The CDR3 has 13 amino acids. Germline loops: CDR1 ENHRY, CDR2 SYGVKD. The V segment lost 6 bases and the J segment 9 bases; nucleotides outside the gene matches: 8. The CDR3 protein is CAISPGTISEQFF. CDR3 sequence (DNA): TGTGCCATCAGCCCTGGGACTATCAGTGAGCAGTTCTTC.

This clonotype was found a few times. This chain links TRBV7-2 with TRBJ2-3; unclear D gene. With 6 bases removed from V and 6 bases from J, the gap between germline ends came to 10 bases. From germline, CDR1 is SGHTA and CDR2 FQGNSA. The length of the CDR3 is 12 residues. CDR3 residues: CASSFSLDTQYF. The CDR3 region has the DNA TGTGCCAGCAGTTTTTCCTTGGATACGCAGTATTTT.

The gene calls are TRBV5-1 and TRBJ2-5, with TRBD2 matching over 9 bases. This CDR3 has 16 amino acids. Trimming cost V 4 bases and J 4 bases; bases outside gene matches: 11. Germline V CDR1 and CDR2: SGHRS, YFSETQ. CDR3 in amino acids: CASSAYGSAGGETQYF. The CDR3, as DNA: TGCGCCAGCAGCGCATACGGATCAGCGGGAGGAGAGACCCAGTACTTC.

The V call is TRBV20-1, the J call TRBJ2-3; D gene unclear. The closer fit of TRBJ1-5 to the DNA end suggests the J call may be wrong. The germline gives CDR1 DFQATT, CDR2 SNEGSKA (reference sequence). The CDR3 is made up of 14 amino acids. DNA for the CDR3: TGCAGAGCCATGACTAGCGGGAGAACAGATACGCAGCATTTT. Translation: CRAMTSGRTDTQHF.

The chain employs TRBV5-1 and TRBJ1-4, with D tentatively TRBD1 (5 bases). Trimming cost V 6 bases and J 7 bases, with 13 bases left between them. The V gene's germline CDR1 is SGHRS and CDR2 YFSETQ. CDR3 length: 13 amino acids. CDR3 DNA sequence: TGCGCCAGCAACGGGACGCCGGGTGAAAAACTGTTTTTT. Residues: CASNGTPGEKLFF.

This clonotype has a count of ten or more. The chain joins TRBV10-3 to TRBJ2-2, with D possibly being TRBD2 (5 bases). The CDR3 runs to 15 residues. The V gene's germline CDR1 is ENHRY and CDR2 SYGVKD. V lost 2 bases to trimming and J lost 1 base, with 8 bases between them. CDR3 protein: CAISESGLNTGELFF. The DNA of the CDR3 is TGTGCCATCAGTGAGAGCGGACTGAACACCGGGGAGCTGTTTTTT.

CDR3 protein: CAISGGQAREAFF. For the CDR3, the DNA is TGTGCCATCAGTGGGGGACAGGCTCGTGAAGCTTTCTTT. The V and J genes are TRBV10-3 and TRBJ1-1; 8 positions agree with TRBD1. CDR3 length equals 13 residues. The germline gives CDR1 ENHRY, CDR2 SYGVKD. J gave up 7 bases and V 4 bases, and 5 bases lay outside the gene matches.

This clonotype was detected only a few times. The rearrangement links TRBV7-2 to TRBJ2-3; 10 nucleotides align to TRBD1. V dropped 5 bases and J dropped 2; count of bases not matched to a gene: 7. The CDR3 is made up of 16 amino acids. Germline-derived CDR1 and CDR2 are SGHTA and FQGNSA. CDR3 in amino acids: CASSPGTGAFTDTQYF. For the CDR3, the DNA is TGTGCCAGCAGCCCCGGGACAGGGGCCTTCACAGATACGCAGTATTTT.

This clonotype was observed a handful of times. The rearrangement uses TRBV9 and TRBJ1-1; tentative D call: TRBD1 (5 bases). With 1 base removed from V and 8 bases from J, the gap between germline ends came to 15 bases. This CDR3 is built from 14 residues. Germline CDR1 SGDLS, CDR2 YYNGEE. CDR3 amino acids: CASSVYGVGAEAFF. The CDR3 DNA sequence: TGTGCCAGCAGCGTATACGGAGTAGGGGCCGAAGCTTTCTTT.

This clonotype was counted many times. V usage is TRBV6-1 and J usage is TRBJ1-1; a possible D gene is TRBD1 (5 bases). Trimming cost V 10 bases and J 7 bases, with 19 bases left between them. There are 13 residues in the CDR3. Germline V gene sequence: CDR1 MNHNS, CDR2 SASEGT. The CDR3 region is CATLEGRAGEAFF. CDR3 in DNA: TGTGCCACTCTGGAGGGCAGGGCCGGTGAAGCTTTCTTT.